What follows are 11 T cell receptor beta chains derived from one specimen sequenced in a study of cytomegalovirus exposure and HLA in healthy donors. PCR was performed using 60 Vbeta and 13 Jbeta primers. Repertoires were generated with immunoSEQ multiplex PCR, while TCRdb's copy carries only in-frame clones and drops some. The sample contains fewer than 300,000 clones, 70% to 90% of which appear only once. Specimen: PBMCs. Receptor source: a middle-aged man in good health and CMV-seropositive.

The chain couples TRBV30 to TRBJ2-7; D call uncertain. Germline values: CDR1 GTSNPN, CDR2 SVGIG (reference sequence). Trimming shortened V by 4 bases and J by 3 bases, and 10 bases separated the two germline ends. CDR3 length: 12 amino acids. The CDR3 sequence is CAWTRVSYEQYF. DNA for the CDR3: TGTGCCTGGACTCGAGTTAGCTACGAGCAGTACTTC.

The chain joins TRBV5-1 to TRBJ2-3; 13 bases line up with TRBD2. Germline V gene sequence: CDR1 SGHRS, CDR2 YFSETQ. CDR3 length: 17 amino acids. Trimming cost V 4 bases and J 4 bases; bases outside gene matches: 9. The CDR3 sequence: CASSPPLAGGRPDTQYF. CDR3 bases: TGCGCCAGCAGCCCACCACTAGCGGGAGGGAGGCCAGATACGCAGTATTTT.

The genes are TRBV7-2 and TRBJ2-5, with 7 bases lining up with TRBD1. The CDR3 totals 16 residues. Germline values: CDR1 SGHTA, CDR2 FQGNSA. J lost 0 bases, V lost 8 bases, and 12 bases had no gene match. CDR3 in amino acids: CASGKRGQRYQETQYF. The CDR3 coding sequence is TGTGCCAGCGGCAAACGGGGACAGAGGTACCAAGAGACCCAGTACTTC.

The CDR3 loop is CAISSLTSGVSSYNEQFF. The CDR3 nucleotides read TGTGCCATCAGTTCGCTGACTAGCGGCGTTAGCTCCTACAATGAGCAGTTCTTC. V gene TRBV10-3 combines with J gene TRBJ2-1; 9 bases are shared with TRBD2. The CDR3 covers 18 residues. Trimming cost V 5 bases and J 0 bases; bases outside gene matches: 11. Per the germline V gene, CDR1 is ENHRY and CDR2 is SYGVKD.

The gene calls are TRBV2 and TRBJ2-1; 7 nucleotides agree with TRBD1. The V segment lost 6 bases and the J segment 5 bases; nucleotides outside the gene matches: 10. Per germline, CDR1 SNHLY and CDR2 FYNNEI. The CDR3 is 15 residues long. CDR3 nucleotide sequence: TGTGCCAGCAGAAAGGGACAGAATCCCAACAATGAGCAGTTCTTC. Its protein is CASRKGQNPNNEQFF.

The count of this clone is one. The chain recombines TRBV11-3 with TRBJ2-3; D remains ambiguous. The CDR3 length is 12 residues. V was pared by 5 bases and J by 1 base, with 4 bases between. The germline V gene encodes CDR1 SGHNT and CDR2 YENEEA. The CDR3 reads CASSRGTDTQYF. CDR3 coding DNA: TGTGCCAGCAGCCGCGGCACAGATACGCAGTATTTT.

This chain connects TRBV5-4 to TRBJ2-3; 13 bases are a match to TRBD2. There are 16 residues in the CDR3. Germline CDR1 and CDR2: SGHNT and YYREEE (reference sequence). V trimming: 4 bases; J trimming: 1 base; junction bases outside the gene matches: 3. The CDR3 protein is CASSQGLAGGTDTQYF. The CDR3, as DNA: TGTGCCAGCAGCCAAGGACTAGCGGGAGGCACAGATACGCAGTATTTT.

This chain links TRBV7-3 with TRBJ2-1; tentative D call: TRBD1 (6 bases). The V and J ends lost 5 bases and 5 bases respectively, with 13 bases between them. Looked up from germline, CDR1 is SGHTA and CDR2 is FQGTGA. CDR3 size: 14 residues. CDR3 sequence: CASSPLGTNNEQFF. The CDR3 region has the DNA TGTGCCAGCAGCCCCCTCGGGACAAACAATGAGCAGTTCTTC.

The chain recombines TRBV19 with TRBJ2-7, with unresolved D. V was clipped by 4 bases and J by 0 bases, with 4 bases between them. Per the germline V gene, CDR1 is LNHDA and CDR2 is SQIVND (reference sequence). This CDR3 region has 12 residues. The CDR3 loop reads CASSSGSYEQYF. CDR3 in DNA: TGTGCCAGTAGTAGCGGCTCCTACGAGCAGTACTTC.

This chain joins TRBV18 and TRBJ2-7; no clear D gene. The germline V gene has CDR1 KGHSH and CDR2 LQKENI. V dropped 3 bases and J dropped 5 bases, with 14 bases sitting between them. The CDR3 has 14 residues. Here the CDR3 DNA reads TGTGCCAGCTCACCGGTAGTAACCCAAAACGAGCAGTACTTC. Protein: CASSPVVTQNEQYF.

As DNA, the CDR3 is TGTGCCAGCAGTCGACAGGACGTTAGCAATCAGCCCCAGCATTTT. Translation: CASSRQDVSNQPQHF. The chain recombines TRBV2 with TRBJ1-5; weak D call: TRBD1 (6 bases). V gave up 5 bases and J gave up 0 bases, with 11 bases separating them. The germline gives CDR1 SNHLY, CDR2 FYNNEI. This CDR3 comprises 15 residues.